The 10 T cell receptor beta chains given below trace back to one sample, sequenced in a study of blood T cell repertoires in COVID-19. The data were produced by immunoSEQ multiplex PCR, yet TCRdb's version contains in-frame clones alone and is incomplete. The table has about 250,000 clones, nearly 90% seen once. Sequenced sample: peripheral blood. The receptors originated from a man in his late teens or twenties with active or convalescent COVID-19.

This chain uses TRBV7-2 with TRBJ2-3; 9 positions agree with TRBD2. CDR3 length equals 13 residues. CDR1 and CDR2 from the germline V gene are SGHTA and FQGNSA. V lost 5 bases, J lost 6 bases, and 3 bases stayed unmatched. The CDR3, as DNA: TGTGCCAGCAGCCGGACTAGCGAGGATACGCAGTATTTT. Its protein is CASSRTSEDTQYF.

The CDR3 region is CASSPGPSGNTIYF. The CDR3 DNA is TGTGCCAGCTCACCGGGCCCATCTGGAAACACCATATATTTT. This chain uses TRBV18 with TRBJ1-3; D is unclear. V lost 3 bases to trimming and J lost 1 base, with 7 bases between them. This CDR3 has 14 amino acids. The germline CDR1 and CDR2 sequences are KGHSH and LQKENI.

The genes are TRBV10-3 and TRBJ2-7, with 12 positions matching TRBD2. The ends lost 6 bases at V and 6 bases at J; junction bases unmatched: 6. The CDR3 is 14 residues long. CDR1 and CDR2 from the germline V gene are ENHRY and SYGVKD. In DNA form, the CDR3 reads TGTGCCATCAGCGGACTAGCGGGATCGGTCGAGCAGTACTTC. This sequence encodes CAISGLAGSVEQYF.

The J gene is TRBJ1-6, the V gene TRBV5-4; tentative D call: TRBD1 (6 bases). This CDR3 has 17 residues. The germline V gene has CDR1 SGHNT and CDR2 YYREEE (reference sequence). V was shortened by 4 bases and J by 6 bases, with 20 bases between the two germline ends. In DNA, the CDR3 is TGTGCCAGCAGCCTGGGGGCAGGGGACAAATTTAATTCACCCCTCCACTTT. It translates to CASSLGAGDKFNSPLHF.

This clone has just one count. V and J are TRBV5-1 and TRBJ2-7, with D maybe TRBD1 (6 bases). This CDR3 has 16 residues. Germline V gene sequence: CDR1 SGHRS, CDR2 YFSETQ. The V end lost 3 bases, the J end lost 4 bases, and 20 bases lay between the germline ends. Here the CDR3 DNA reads TGCGCCAGCAGCTCTCAAGGACAGAGTTCTCTTTACGAGCAGTACTTC. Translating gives CASSSQGQSSLYEQYF. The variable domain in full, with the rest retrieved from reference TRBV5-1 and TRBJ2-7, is KAGVTQTPRYLIKTRGQQVTLSCSPISGHRSVSWYQQTPGQGLQFLFEYFSETQRNKGNFPGRFSGRQFSNSRSEMNVSTLELGDSALYLCASSSQGQSSLYEQYFGPGTRLTVT.

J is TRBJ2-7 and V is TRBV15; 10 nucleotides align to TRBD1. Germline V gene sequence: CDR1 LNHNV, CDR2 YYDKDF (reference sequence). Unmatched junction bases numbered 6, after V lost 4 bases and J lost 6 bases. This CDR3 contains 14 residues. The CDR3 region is CATSIDRGHREQYF. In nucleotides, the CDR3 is TGTGCCACCAGCATTGACAGGGGGCATCGCGAGCAGTACTTC.

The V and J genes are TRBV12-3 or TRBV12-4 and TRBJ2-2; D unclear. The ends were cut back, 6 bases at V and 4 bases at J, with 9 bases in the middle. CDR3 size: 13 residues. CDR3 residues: CASRRRTTGELFF. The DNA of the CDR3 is TGTGCCAGCAGGCGCCGTACCACCGGGGAGCTGTTTTTT.

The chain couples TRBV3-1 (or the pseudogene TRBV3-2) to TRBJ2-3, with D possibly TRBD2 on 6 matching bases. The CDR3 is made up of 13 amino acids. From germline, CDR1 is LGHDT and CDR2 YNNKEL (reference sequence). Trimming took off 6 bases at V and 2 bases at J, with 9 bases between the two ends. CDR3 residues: CASRDYTTDTQYF. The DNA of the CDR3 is TGTGCCAGCAGGGACTACACCACAGATACGCAGTATTTT.

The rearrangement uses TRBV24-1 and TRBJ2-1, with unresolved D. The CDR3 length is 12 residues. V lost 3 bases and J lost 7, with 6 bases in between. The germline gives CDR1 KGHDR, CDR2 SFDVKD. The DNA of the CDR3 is TGTGCCACCAGTGATCCCGGGAATGAGCAGTTCTTC. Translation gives CATSDPGNEQFF.

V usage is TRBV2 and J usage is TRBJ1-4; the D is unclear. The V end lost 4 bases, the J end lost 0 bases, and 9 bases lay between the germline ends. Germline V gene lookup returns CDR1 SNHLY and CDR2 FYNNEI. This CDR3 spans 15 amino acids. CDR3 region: CASSATVSTNEKLFF. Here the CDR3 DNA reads TGTGCCAGCAGTGCAACGGTGTCAACTAATGAAAAACTGTTTTTT.